The following is a T cell receptor beta chain sequence with its context. This sample was included in a study of blood T cell repertoires in COVID-19. V was shortened by 3 bases and J by 7 bases, with 21 bases between the two germline ends. The CDR3 runs 16 residues. CDR1 is KGHDR and CDR2 is SFDVKD in the germline V gene. In the original analysis: Amplified reference gene primers provided the basis for estimating nucleated cell counts. Libraries were prepared by immunoSEQ multiplex PCR; TCRdb keeps only in-frame clonotypes and omits some of them. The V and J calls and clone size were taken over from that table, and D and trimming were inferred from the DNA. Found here are 200,000 to 250,000 clones, about 84% of them singletons; the top ten hold around 13%.

The sequence was obtained from a human donor in a cohort sampled during active COVID-19. The rearrangement uses TRBV24-1 and TRBJ2-7; D is perhaps TRBD1 (6 bases). The sample consisted of peripheral blood. CDR3 sequence (DNA): TGTGCCACCAGTGATGTAGGGGGTCGGGGCTACGGAGAGCAGTACTTC. This sequence encodes CATSDVGGRGYGEQYF.